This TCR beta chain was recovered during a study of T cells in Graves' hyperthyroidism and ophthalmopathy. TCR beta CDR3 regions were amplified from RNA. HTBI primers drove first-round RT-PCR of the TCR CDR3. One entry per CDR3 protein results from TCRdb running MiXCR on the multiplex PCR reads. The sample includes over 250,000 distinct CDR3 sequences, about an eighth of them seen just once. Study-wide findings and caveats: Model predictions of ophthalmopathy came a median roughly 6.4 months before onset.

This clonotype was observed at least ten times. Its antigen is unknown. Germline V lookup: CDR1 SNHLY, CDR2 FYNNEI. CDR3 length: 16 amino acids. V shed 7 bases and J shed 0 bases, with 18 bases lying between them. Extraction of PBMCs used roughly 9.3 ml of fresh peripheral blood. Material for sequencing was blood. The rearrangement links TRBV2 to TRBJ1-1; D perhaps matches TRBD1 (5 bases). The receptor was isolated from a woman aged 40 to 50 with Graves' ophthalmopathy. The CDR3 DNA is TGTGCCAGCAACAAGGGTATAGGGGACTTGAACACTGAAGCTTTCTTT. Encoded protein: CASNKGIGDLNTEAFF.